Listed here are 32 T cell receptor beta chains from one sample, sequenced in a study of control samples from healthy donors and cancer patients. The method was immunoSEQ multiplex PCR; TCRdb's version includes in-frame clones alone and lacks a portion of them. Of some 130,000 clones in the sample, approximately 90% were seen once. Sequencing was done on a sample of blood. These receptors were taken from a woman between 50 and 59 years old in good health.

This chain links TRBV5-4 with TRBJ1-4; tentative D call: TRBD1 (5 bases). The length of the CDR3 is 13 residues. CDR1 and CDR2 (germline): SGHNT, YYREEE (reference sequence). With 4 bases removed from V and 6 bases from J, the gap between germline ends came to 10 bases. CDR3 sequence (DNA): TGTGCCAGCAGCGGAGGGGTTGATGAAAAACTGTTTTTT. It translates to CASSGGVDEKLFF.

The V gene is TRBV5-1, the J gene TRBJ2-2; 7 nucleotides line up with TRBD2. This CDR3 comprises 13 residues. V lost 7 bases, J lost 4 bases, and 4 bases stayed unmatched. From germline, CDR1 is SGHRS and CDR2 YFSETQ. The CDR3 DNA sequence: TGCGCCAGCCGGGGAGGGCTCACCGGGGAGCTGTTTTTT. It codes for CASRGGLTGELFF. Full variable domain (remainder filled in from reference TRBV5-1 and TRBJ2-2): KAGVTQTPRYLIKTRGQQVTLSCSPISGHRSVSWYQQTPGQGLQFLFEYFSETQRNKGNFPGRFSGRQFSNSRSEMNVSTLELGDSALYLCASRGGLTGELFFGEGSRLTVL.

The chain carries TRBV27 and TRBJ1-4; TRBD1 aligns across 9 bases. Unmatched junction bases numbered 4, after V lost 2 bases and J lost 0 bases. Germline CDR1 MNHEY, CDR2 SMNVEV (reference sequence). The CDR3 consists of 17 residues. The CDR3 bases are TGTGCCAGCAGTTTAAACAGGGGGCCTTCAACTAATGAAAAACTGTTTTTT. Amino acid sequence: CASSLNRGPSTNEKLFF.

CDR3 nucleotides: TGTGCCAGCAGCGGGGAGGTGTTGACAGCGGCCTACGAGCAGTACTTC. Encoded protein: CASSGEVLTAAYEQYF. The chain carries TRBV5-6 and TRBJ2-7; weak D call: TRBD2 (6 bases). CDR3 length: 16 amino acids. V dropped 4 bases and J dropped 2 bases, with 19 bases sitting between them. Per the germline V gene, CDR1 is SGHDT and CDR2 is YYEEEE. Full variable domain (remainder filled in from reference TRBV5-6 and TRBJ2-7): DAGVTQSPTHLIKTRGQQVTLRCSPKSGHDTVSWYQQALGQGPQFIFQYYEEEERQRGNFPDRFSGHQFPNYSSELNVNALLLGDSALYLCASSGEVLTAAYEQYFGPGTRLTVT.

The CDR3 nucleotides read TGTGCCAGCAGTTCGAGCCCTAGACAGGTCGGGAGCAATCAGCCCCAGCATTTT. Translation: CASSSSPRQVGSNQPQHF. The chain combines TRBV28 with TRBJ1-5; tentatively, D is TRBD1 (6 bases). The V and J ends lost 4 bases and 1 base respectively, with 20 bases between them. Germline CDR1 reads MDHEN; CDR2 reads SYDVKM. This CDR3 is 18 amino acids long.

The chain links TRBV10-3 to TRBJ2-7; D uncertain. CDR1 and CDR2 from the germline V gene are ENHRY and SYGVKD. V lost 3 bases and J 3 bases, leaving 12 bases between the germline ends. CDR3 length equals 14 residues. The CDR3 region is CAISDPDQHYEQYF. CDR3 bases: TGTGCCATCAGTGACCCAGATCAGCACTACGAGCAGTACTTC.

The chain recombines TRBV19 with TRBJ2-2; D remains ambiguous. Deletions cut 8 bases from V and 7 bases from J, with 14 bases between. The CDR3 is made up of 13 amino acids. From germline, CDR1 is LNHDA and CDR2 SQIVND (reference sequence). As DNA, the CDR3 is TGTGCCAGTGCGGCTCGCTCGAGCGGGGAGCTGTTTTTT. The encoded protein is CASAARSSGELFF.

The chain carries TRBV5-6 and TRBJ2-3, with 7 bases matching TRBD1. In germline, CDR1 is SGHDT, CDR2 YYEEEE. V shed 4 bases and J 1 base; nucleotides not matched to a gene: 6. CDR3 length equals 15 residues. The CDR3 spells CASSEQGLGTDTQYF. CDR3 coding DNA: TGTGCCAGCAGCGAACAGGGGTTGGGCACAGATACGCAGTATTTT.

This CDR3 reads CAWRSILVRGGDEKLFF. In DNA, the CDR3 is TGTGCCTGGAGGTCAATCCTCGTTAGGGGCGGGGATGAAAAACTGTTTTTT. The chain recombines TRBV30 with TRBJ1-4; a possible D gene is TRBD1 (5 bases). Between the trimmed V and J ends, which lost 3 bases and 6 bases, there was a span of 23 bases. The CDR3 covers 17 residues. Germline V gene data show CDR1 as GTSNPN and CDR2 as SVGIG (reference sequence).

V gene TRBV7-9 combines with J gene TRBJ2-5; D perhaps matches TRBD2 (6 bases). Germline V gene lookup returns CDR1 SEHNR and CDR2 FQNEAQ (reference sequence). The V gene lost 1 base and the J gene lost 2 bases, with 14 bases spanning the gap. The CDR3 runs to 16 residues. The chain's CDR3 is CASSLGRGALQETQYF. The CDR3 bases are TGTGCCAGCAGCTTAGGTCGCGGGGCGTTACAAGAGACCCAGTACTTC.

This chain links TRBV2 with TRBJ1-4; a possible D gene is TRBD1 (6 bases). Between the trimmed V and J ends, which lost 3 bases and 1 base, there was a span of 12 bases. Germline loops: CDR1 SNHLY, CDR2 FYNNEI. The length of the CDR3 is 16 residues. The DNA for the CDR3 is TGTGCCAGCAGTGATGGGGGCCCGGGAACTAATGAAAAACTGTTTTTT. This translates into CASSDGGPGTNEKLFF.

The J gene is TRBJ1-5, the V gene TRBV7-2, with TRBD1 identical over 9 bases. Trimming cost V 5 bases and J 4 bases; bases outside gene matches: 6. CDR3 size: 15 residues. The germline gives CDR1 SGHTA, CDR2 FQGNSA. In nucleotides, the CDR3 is TGTGCCAGCAGCCCAACAGGGGGCAATAATCAGCCCCAGCATTTT. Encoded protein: CASSPTGGNNQPQHF.

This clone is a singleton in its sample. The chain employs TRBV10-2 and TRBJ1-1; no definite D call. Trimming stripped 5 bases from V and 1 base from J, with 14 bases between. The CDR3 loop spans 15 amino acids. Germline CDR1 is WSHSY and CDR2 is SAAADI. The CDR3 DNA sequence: TGCGCCAGCAGTTCGTTGGGGTTTGGGAACACTGAAGCTTTCTTT. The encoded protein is CASSSLGFGNTEAFF.

CDR3 residues: CASSAGLAGYNEQFF. For the CDR3, the DNA is TGTGCCAGCAGTGCTGGACTAGCGGGCTACAATGAGCAGTTCTTC. The chain carries TRBV27 and TRBJ2-1; 11 positions agree with TRBD2. Germline loops: CDR1 MNHEY, CDR2 SMNVEV (reference sequence). The CDR3 loop spans 15 amino acids. V lost 5 bases, J lost 3 bases, and 3 bases stayed unmatched.

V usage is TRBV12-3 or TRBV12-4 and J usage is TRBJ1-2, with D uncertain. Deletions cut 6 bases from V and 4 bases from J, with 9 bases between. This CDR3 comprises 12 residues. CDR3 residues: CASSLTAYGYTF. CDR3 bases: TGTGCCAGCAGCCTGACTGCCTATGGCTACACCTTC.

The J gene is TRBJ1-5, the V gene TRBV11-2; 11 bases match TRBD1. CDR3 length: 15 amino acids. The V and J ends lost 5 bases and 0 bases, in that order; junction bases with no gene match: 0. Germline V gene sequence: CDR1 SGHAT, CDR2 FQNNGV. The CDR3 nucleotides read TGTGCCAGCAGCGGGACAGGGGGTAGCAATCAGCCCCAGCATTTT. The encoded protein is CASSGTGGSNQPQHF.

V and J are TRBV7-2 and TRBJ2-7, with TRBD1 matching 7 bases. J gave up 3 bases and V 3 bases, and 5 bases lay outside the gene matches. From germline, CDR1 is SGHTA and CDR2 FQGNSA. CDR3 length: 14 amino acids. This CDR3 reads CASSFPGGNYEQYF. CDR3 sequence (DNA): TGTGCCAGCAGCTTCCCAGGGGGAAACTACGAGCAGTACTTC.

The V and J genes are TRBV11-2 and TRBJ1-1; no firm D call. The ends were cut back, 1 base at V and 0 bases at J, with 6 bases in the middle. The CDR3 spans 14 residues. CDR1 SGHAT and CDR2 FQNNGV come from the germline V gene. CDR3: CASSLGRMNTEAFF. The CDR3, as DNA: TGTGCCAGCAGCTTAGGCAGGATGAACACTGAAGCTTTCTTT.

CDR3 coding DNA: TGTGCCACCCCGGACGGTGCAGTTGGCTACACCTTC. It encodes CATPDGAVGYTF. This chain links TRBV2 with TRBJ1-2; D is unresolved. CDR3 length equals 12 residues. V was shortened by 10 bases and J by 7 bases, with 16 bases between the two germline ends. Germline V gene data show CDR1 as SNHLY and CDR2 as FYNNEI. The full variable domain, in which reference TRBV2 and TRBJ1-2 provide the parts outside the CDR3, is EPEVTQTPSHQVTQMGQEVILRCVPISNHLYFYWYRQILGQKVEFLVSFYNNEISEKSEIFDDQFSVERPDGSNFTLKIRSTKLEDSAMYFCATPDGAVGYTFGSGTRLTVV.

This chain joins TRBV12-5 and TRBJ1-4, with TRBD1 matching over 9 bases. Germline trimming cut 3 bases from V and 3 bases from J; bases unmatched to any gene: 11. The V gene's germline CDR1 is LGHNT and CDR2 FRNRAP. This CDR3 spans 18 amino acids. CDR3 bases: TGTGCTAGTGGTTTTATCAGGACAGGGGTTGGAGCTAATGAAAAACTGTTTTTT. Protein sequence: CASGFIRTGVGANEKLFF.

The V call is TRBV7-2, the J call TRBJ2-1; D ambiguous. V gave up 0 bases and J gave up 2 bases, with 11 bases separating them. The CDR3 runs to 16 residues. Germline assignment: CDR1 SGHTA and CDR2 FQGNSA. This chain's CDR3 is CASSLASSGPYNEQFF. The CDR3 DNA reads TGTGCCAGCAGCTTAGCGTCCTCCGGCCCCTACAATGAGCAGTTCTTC.

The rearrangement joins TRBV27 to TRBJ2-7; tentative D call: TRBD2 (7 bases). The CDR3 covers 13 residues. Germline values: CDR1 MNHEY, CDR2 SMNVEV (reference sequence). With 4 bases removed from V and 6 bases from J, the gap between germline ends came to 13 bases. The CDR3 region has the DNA TGTGCCAGCAGTTGGGGAGGGGGGTCCGAGCAGTACTTC. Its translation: CASSWGGGSEQYF.

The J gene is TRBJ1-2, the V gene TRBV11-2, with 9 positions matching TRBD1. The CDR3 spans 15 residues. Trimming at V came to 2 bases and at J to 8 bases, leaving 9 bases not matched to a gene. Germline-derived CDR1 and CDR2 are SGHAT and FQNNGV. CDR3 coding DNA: TGTGCCAGCAGCTTAAGCCCGGGACAGGGCAGGGGCTACACCTTC. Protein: CASSLSPGQGRGYTF. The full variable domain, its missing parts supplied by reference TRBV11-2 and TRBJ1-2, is EAGVAQSPRYKIIEKRQSVAFWCNPISGHATLYWYQQILGQGPKLLIQFQNNGVVDDSQLPKDRFSAERLKGVDSTLKIQPAKLEDSAVYLCASSLSPGQGRGYTFGSGTRLTVV.

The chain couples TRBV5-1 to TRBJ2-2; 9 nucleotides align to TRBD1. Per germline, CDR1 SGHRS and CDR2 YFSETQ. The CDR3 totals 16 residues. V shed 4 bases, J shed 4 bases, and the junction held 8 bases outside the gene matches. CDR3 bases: TGCGCCAGCAGCCTTCGACAGGGGGTGGGCACCGGGGAGCTGTTTTTT. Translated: CASSLRQGVGTGELFF. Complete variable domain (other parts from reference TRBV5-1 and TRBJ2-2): KAGVTQTPRYLIKTRGQQVTLSCSPISGHRSVSWYQQTPGQGLQFLFEYFSETQRNKGNFPGRFSGRQFSNSRSEMNVSTLELGDSALYLCASSLRQGVGTGELFFGEGSRLTVL.

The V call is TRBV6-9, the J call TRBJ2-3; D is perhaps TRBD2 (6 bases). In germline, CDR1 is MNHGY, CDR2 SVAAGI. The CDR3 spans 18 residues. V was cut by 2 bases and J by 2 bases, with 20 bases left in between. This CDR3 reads CASSYLGGSGNSTDTQYF. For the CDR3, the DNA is TGTGCCAGCAGTTATCTCGGGGGTAGCGGTAATTCCACAGATACGCAGTATTTT.

The CDR3 spells CASSLGGDGNIQYF. CDR3 bases: TGTGCCAGCAGCTTGGGAGGGGACGGAAACATTCAGTACTTC. The chain recombines TRBV5-4 with TRBJ2-4, with D perhaps TRBD1 or TRBD2 (5 bases each). This CDR3 has 14 amino acids. CDR1 is SGHNT and CDR2 is YYREEE in the germline V gene (reference sequence). V dropped 0 bases and J dropped 6 bases, with 10 bases sitting between them.

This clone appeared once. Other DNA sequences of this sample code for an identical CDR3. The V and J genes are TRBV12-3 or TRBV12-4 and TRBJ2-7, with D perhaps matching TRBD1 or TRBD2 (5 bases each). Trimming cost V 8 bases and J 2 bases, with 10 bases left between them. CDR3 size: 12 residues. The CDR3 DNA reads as TGTGCCAGCCGGGGCAGCACCTACGAGCAGTACTTC. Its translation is CASRGSTYEQYF.

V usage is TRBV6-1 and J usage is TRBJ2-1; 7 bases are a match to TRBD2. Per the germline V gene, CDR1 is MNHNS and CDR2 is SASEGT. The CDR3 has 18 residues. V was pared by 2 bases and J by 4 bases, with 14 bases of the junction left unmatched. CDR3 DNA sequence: TGTGCCAGCAGTGAAAGACTCTCCTCGCGGGGGATTTACAATGAGCAGTTCTTC. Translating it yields CASSERLSSRGIYNEQFF.

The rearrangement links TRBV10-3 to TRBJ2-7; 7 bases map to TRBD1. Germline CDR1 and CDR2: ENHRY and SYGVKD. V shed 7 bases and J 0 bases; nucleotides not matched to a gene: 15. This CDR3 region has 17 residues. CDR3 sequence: CAIKGQPTGPSSYEQYF. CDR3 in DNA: TGTGCCATCAAGGGGCAACCGACAGGGCCGAGCTCCTACGAGCAGTACTTC.

In nucleotides, the CDR3 is TGTGCCAGCAGTCCTTTAGGGGGACAGGGGCCTGAAAAACTGTTTTTT. Its protein is CASSPLGGQGPEKLFF. The rearrangement uses TRBV27 and TRBJ1-4; TRBD1 matches 10 bases. Germline V gene lookup returns CDR1 MNHEY and CDR2 SMNVEV (reference sequence). This CDR3 is 16 amino acids long. V trimming: 5 bases; J trimming: 7 bases; junction bases outside the gene matches: 10. The full variable domain, rest sourced from reference TRBV27 and TRBJ1-4, is EAQVTQNPRYLITVTGKKLTVTCSQNMNHEYMSWYRQDPGLGLRQIYYSMNVEVTDKGDVPEGYKVSRKEKRNFPLILESPSPNQTSLYFCASSPLGGQGPEKLFFGSGTQLSVL.

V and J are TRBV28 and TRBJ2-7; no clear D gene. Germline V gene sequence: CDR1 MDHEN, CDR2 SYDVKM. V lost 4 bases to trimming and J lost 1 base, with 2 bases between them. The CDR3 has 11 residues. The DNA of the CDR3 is TGTGCCAGCAGTTCTTCCTACGAGCAGTACTTC. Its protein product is CASSSSYEQYF.

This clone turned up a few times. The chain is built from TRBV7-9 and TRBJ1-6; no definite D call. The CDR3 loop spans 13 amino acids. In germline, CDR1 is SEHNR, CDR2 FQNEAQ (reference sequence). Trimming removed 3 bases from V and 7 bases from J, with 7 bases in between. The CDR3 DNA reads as TGTGCCAGCAGCTTCGGCAGGAATTCACCCCTCCACTTT. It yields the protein CASSFGRNSPLHF.